These 5 T cell receptor beta chains came from one sample sequenced in a study of shared clonotypes between healthy human individuals. The assay was immunoSEQ multiplex PCR, and TCRdb's table has in-frame clones only and misses some. The table has about 1.5 million clones, roughly 96% seen once. The source material was naive CD4+ T cells sorted from blood. Regarding subset: CD45RA+ positively selected. Source of these receptors: a man aged 25 to 40 in good health.

V usage is TRBV5-6 and J usage is TRBJ2-7; perhaps TRBD2 as D (6 bases). The CDR3 runs to 14 residues. The ends were cut back, 4 bases at V and 3 bases at J, with 14 bases in the middle. Germline V gene sequence: CDR1 SGHDT, CDR2 YYEEEE. CDR3 coding DNA: TGTGCCAGCAGCGCGTCGGGACTCGACTACGAGCAGTACTTC. Translated: CASSASGLDYEQYF.

The J gene is TRBJ1-4, the V gene TRBV14, with D unresolved. The germline V gene has CDR1 SGHDN and CDR2 FVKESK. This CDR3 has 14 amino acids. V was trimmed by 4 bases and J by 5 bases, leaving 11 bases between them. CDR3 nucleotide sequence: TGTGCCAGCAGCCCTGCTTCGGACAATGAAAAACTGTTTTTT. Translation gives CASSPASDNEKLFF.

The chain uses TRBV28 and TRBJ1-2; D uncertain. V was clipped by 6 bases and J by 4 bases, with 18 bases between them. Per germline, CDR1 MDHEN and CDR2 SYDVKM. The length of the CDR3 is 15 residues. The CDR3 nucleotides are TGTGCCAGCAGACAATATCGAAGGGTATCCTATGGCTACACCTTC. This sequence encodes CASRQYRRVSYGYTF.

The J gene is TRBJ2-3, the V gene TRBV15; 7 bases fit TRBD2. Trimming cost V 3 bases and J 4 bases; bases outside gene matches: 7. The CDR3 totals 15 residues. Germline values: CDR1 LNHNV, CDR2 YYDKDF (reference sequence). The CDR3 sequence is CATSRPTSSSDTQYF. CDR3 bases: TGTGCCACCAGCAGGCCGACTAGCTCGTCAGATACGCAGTATTTT.

This chain connects TRBV5-1 to TRBJ2-3; TRBD2 might be the D (6 bases). The CDR3 extends over 16 amino acids. Trimming pared 4 bases from V and 4 bases from J, leaving 19 bases between. Germline values: CDR1 SGHRS, CDR2 YFSETQ. CDR3 loop: CASSNPRDFLPDTQYF. The CDR3 DNA is TGCGCCAGCAGCAACCCCCGGGACTTTCTGCCAGATACGCAGTATTTT.